Following are 12 T cell receptor beta chains from one sample sequenced in a study of blood T cell repertoires in COVID-19. Only in-frame clones appear in the TCRdb table, and some are missing; sequencing was by immunoSEQ multiplex PCR. The table has fewer than 200,000 clones, around 81% seen once. Sample: peripheral blood. The source of these receptors is a woman of 80 years or more with COVID-19, enrolled during active disease.

The chain uses TRBV28 and TRBJ1-3; 8 bases match TRBD1. The CDR3 extends over 14 amino acids. The V gene's germline CDR1 is MDHEN and CDR2 SYDVKM. V shed 7 bases, J shed 2 bases, and the junction held 4 bases outside the gene matches. For the CDR3, the DNA is TGTGCCAGCACCAGGGGGCTAACTGGAAACACCATATATTTT. Encoded protein: CASTRGLTGNTIYF.

The V gene is TRBV5-1, the J gene TRBJ2-7; TRBD1 agrees at 9 bases. This CDR3 has 14 amino acids. After removal of 3 bases from V and 7 bases from J, the junction contained 8 bases not matched to a gene. Germline V gene data show CDR1 as SGHRS and CDR2 as YFSETQ. The DNA for the CDR3 is TGCGCCAGCAGCTGGGACAGGGTCTCGAGTGAGCAGTACTTC. The encoded protein is CASSWDRVSSEQYF.

The genes are TRBV5-1 and TRBJ2-7; 9 nucleotides align to TRBD2. V lost 5 bases to trimming and J lost 5 bases; unmatched junction nucleotides: 11. This CDR3 comprises 15 residues. Per germline, CDR1 SGHRS and CDR2 YFSETQ. CDR3 in amino acids: CASSPLMSGGNEQYF. Here the CDR3 DNA reads TGCGCCAGCAGTCCTCTTATGAGCGGGGGGAACGAGCAGTACTTC.

This clone turned up a few times. The V and J genes are TRBV25-1 and TRBJ1-1; tentative D call: TRBD1 (5 bases). V shed 0 bases and J shed 9 bases, with 11 bases lying between them. Germline values: CDR1 MGHDK, CDR2 SYGVNS. This CDR3 spans 13 amino acids. CDR3 in amino acids: CASSEYGGRKAFF. CDR3 nucleotides: TGTGCCAGCAGTGAATATGGGGGGAGGAAAGCTTTCTTT.

About this clone itself: Other DNA sequences in this sample translate to the same CDR3. This chain links TRBV5-1 with TRBJ2-3, with 9 bases lining up with TRBD2. This CDR3 comprises 15 residues. V gave up 1 base and J gave up 1 base; unmatched junction bases: 1. Germline V gives CDR1 SGHRS, CDR2 YFSETQ. CDR3: CASSLLAGGTDTQYF. The DNA for the CDR3 is TGCGCCAGCAGCTTGTTAGCGGGGGGCACAGATACGCAGTATTTT.

This clone has only one observation. An end of the junction does not agree with germline; a read error may underlie this. The chain combines TRBV7-7 with TRBJ1-5; weak D call: TRBD1 (6 bases). The CDR3 has 16 amino acids. Germline CDR1 SSHAT, CDR2 FNYEAQ (reference sequence). DNA of the CDR3: TGTGCTAGCAGCTCTTCCGACAGGCCGTGCAATCAGCCCCAGCATTTT. Residues: CASSSSDRPCNQPQHF.

The J gene is TRBJ1-2, the V gene TRBV7-8, with 9 bases that match TRBD1. Germline assignment: CDR1 SGHVS and CDR2 FQNEAQ. The CDR3 runs 15 residues. V shed 5 bases, J shed 4 bases, and the junction held 8 bases outside the gene matches. The CDR3 is CASSQYTGGSYGYTF. In DNA form, the CDR3 reads TGTGCCAGCAGCCAATATACAGGGGGCAGCTATGGCTACACCTTC.

This clone has just a few counts. J is TRBJ2-1 and V is TRBV7-8; 8 bases are shared with TRBD1. CDR1 is SGHVS, CDR2 FQNEAQ, per germline. Unmatched junction bases numbered 15, after V lost 3 bases and J lost 2 bases. The CDR3 sequence is 19 residues long. The DNA for the CDR3 is TGTGCCAGCAGCTTTTCGGCTGTGCGCAGGACAGGGACCTACAATGAGCAGTTCTTC. Translating gives CASSFSAVRRTGTYNEQFF.

V is TRBV4-1 and J is TRBJ2-2; tentative D call: TRBD2 (5 bases). There are 17 residues in the CDR3. CDR1 and CDR2 from the germline V gene are MGHRA and YSYEKL. The V gene lost 1 base and the J gene lost 4 bases, with 16 bases spanning the gap. The CDR3: CASSQVKSGFGTGELFF. In DNA form, the CDR3 reads TGCGCCAGCAGCCAAGTGAAGTCGGGGTTTGGCACCGGGGAGCTGTTTTTT.

In this sample, this clone turned up a few times. The rearrangement joins TRBV7-2 to TRBJ1-5; 8 bases fit TRBD1. CDR3 length equals 16 residues. Germline V lookup: CDR1 SGHTA, CDR2 FQGNSA. With 0 bases clipped from V and 7 bases from J, the junction kept 8 bases outside the gene matches. The CDR3 here is CASSLATGGGHQPQHF. The CDR3 bases are TGTGCCAGCAGCTTAGCCACAGGGGGTGGGCACCAGCCCCAGCATTTT. The complete variable domain, with remaining parts taken from reference TRBV7-2 and TRBJ1-5, reads GAGVSQSPSNKVTEKGKDVELRCDPISGHTALYWYRQSLGQGLEFLIYFQGNSAPDKSGLPSDRFSAERTGGSVSTLTIQRTQQEDSAVYLCASSLATGGGHQPQHFGDGTRLSIL.

The chain is built from TRBV27 and TRBJ1-2; D is undetermined. The V gene lost 2 bases and the J gene lost 7 bases, with 14 bases spanning the gap. Looked up from germline, CDR1 is MNHEY and CDR2 is SMNVEV (reference sequence). This CDR3 has 14 amino acids. The CDR3 DNA sequence: TGTGCCAGCAGTTTAATAGGCAGCCGAGGTGGCTACACCTTC. Protein sequence: CASSLIGSRGGYTF.

This clone turned up a few times. V usage is TRBV2 and J usage is TRBJ1-1; TRBD1 aligns across 8 bases. Germline assignment: CDR1 SNHLY and CDR2 FYNNEI. There are 17 residues in the CDR3. After removal of 2 bases from V and 3 bases from J, the junction contained 11 bases not matched to a gene. CDR3 coding DNA: TGTGCCAGCAGTGAAATCGGGCAGGGGGCAGGTGACACTGAAGCTTTCTTT. Translating it yields CASSEIGQGAGDTEAFF.